A single T cell receptor beta chain is shown here with its context. The sample belongs to a study of T-cell reconstitution after alpha-beta-depleted transplantation in children. Researchers prepared the TCRbeta library using unique molecular identifiers, the study reports. One entry per CDR3 protein, called by TCRdb with MiXCR from the PCR reads. The sample carries more than 250,000 distinct CDR3 sequences, 9.9% recorded once. V was trimmed by 5 bases and J by 3 bases, leaving 13 bases between them. In germline, CDR1 is SQVTM, CDR2 ANQGSEA. The CDR3 is 13 residues long. Here the sequenced sample was PBMCs from the stem cell graft donor, taken from the stem cell graft. This sequence was found in a human donor who donated a stem cell graft to a child with SCID. This chain uses TRBV29-1 with TRBJ2-5; D is undetermined. The CDR3 loop reads CSVSVNLKETQYF. DNA of the CDR3: TGCAGCGTTAGCGTCAACCTGAAAGAGACCCAGTACTTC.